These 21 T cell receptor beta chains originate from one sample sequenced in a study of molecular identifiers for immune sequencing clone quantification. TCRdb recomputed calls from the PCR reads with MiXCR, one row per CDR3 protein. Found here are over 8,000 distinct CDR3 sequences, 15% to 20% of them singletons; the top ten hold approximately 1.5%. Material for sequencing was naive CD8+ T cells from blood, with Jurkat cell RNA spiked in. Subset here: FACS-sorted CD8+CD4-CCR7+CD45RA+ naive T cells. The receptors here all came from a human donor in good health. Some libraries in this study had Jurkat cell RNA spiked in.

Remarks on this clonotype: It may be a read error: a sequence one base away is much more abundant. The CDR3 sequence: CATSGGGVRHF. The CDR3 DNA sequence: TGTGCCACCAGCGGTGGGGGGGTCCGGCATTTT. The V call is TRBV24-1, the J call TRBJ1-5; TRBD1 might be the D (5 bases). The CDR3 has 11 residues. Germline V CDR1 and CDR2: KGHDR, SFDVKD. Between the trimmed V and J ends, which lost 7 bases and 15 bases, there was a span of 15 bases.

Many counts were recorded for this clonotype. CDR3 in DNA: TGTGCCAGCAGCCGGACAGGGGGAACTGAAGCTTTCTTT. Protein: CASSRTGGTEAFF. This chain uses TRBV11-3 with TRBJ1-1, with TRBD1 matching over 10 bases. CDR3 length equals 13 residues. Germline CDR1 SGHNT, CDR2 YENEEA. Losses at the gene ends were 5 bases for V and 5 bases for J; bases not matched to a gene: 2. Full variable domain (rest looked up from reference TRBV11-3 and TRBJ1-1): EAGVVQSPRYKIIEKKQPVAFWCNPISGHNTLYWYLQNLGQGPELLIRYENEEAVDDSQLPKDRFSAERLKGVDSTLKIQPAELGDSAVYLCASSRTGGTEAFFGQGTRLTVV.

The genes are TRBV4-3 and TRBJ2-7, with D possibly TRBD2 on 5 matching bases. Trimming pared 0 bases from V and 2 bases from J, leaving 8 bases between. Germline V gene data show CDR1 as LGHNA and CDR2 as YSLEER. This CDR3 comprises 14 residues. In nucleotides, the CDR3 is TGCGCCAGCAGCCAAGATCTCGGGACCTACGAGCAGTACTTC. This codes for CASSQDLGTYEQYF.

In this sample, this clonotype is medium-sized. This chain links TRBV11-2 with TRBJ2-5; 14 bases align to TRBD2. Per the germline V gene, CDR1 is SGHAT and CDR2 is FQNNGV. Trimming removed 4 bases from V and 4 bases from J; junction bases left unmatched: 14. The CDR3 has 19 amino acids. CDR3 sequence reads: CASSSEGLAGVSSRETQYF. The CDR3 DNA sequence: TGTGCCAGCAGCTCCGAGGGACTAGCGGGAGTCTCGAGTAGAGAGACCCAGTACTTC.

Concerning this clonotype: An end of the junction does not agree with germline; a read error may underlie this. V and J are TRBV4-3 and TRBJ2-7, with a possible D match to TRBD1 (6 bases). The CDR3 contains 14 residues. Germline loops: CDR1 LGHNA, CDR2 YSLEER. The CDR3 reads CASSRGTRSYEQYF. CDR3 DNA: TGCGCCAGCAGCCGGGGGACAAGGTCCTACGAACAGTACTTC.

Of note for this clonotype: This may come from a read error, since a much larger clone is one base off. The rearrangement joins TRBV6-2 or TRBV6-3 to TRBJ2-7, with 10 bases identical to TRBD2. CDR1 and CDR2 (germline): MNHEY, SVGEGT. The CDR3 covers 15 residues. The CDR3 sequence is CASGYMASGSYEQYF. Written as DNA, the CDR3 is TGTGCCAGCGGTTACATGGCTAGCGGGAGCTACGAGCAGTACTTC.

This clonotype is judged medium-sized. The CDR3 DNA reads TGTGCCAGCAGCTTAGTCGGTCTAGCGGGACTAGGAAATACGCAGTATTTT. Encoded protein: CASSLVGLAGLGNTQYF. The chain joins TRBV11-2 to TRBJ2-3; TRBD2 agrees at 9 bases. The CDR3 covers 17 residues. V shed 1 base, J shed 7 bases, and the junction held 12 bases outside the gene matches. CDR1 is SGHAT and CDR2 is FQNNGV in the germline V gene.

By proportion, this clonotype is medium-sized. The chain is built from TRBV29-1 and TRBJ2-7, with 9 positions matching TRBD2. With 3 bases clipped from V and 0 bases from J, the junction kept 9 bases outside the gene matches. Germline V gene lookup returns CDR1 SQVTM and CDR2 ANQGSEA. CDR3 length: 16 amino acids. CDR3 sequence: CSVELLASGTSYEQYF. In DNA form, the CDR3 reads TGCAGCGTTGAGCTTCTGGCTAGCGGGACCTCCTACGAGCAGTACTTC.

Turning to this clonotype: Being one base from a much bigger clone, this may be a read error. A read error is likely, as this CDR3 ends without the conserved phenylalanine or tryptophan. This chain uses TRBV11-2 with TRBJ2-7; D is unresolved. Trimming removed 1 base from V and 5 bases from J, with 12 bases in between. CDR1 is SGHAT and CDR2 is FQNNGV in the germline V gene. The length of the CDR3 is 14 residues. CDR3: CASSLGVGNDEQYS. DNA for the CDR3: TGTGCCAGCAGCTTAGGCGTGGGGAACGACGAGCAGTACTCC.

The chain joins TRBV29-1 to TRBJ2-1; D may be TRBD2 (6 bases). The V end was cut by 2 bases, the J end by 5 bases, with 16 bases between. This CDR3 comprises 15 residues. Looked up from germline, CDR1 is SQVTM and CDR2 is ANQGSEA. CDR3 sequence (DNA): TGCAGCGTTGAATTGCGGGAACGGGAAGACAATGAGCAGTTCTTC. Translated, it gives CSVELREREDNEQFF.

In its sample, this clonotype was seen a few times. V is TRBV6-4 and J is TRBJ2-2; 7 bases fit TRBD2. V dropped 5 bases and J dropped 3; count of bases not matched to a gene: 12. Germline values: CDR1 MRHNA, CDR2 SNTAGT. The CDR3 sequence is 17 residues long. CDR3 loop: CASSSTRLADDTGELFF. In DNA, the CDR3 is TGTGCCAGCAGTTCCACCCGTCTAGCGGATGACACCGGGGAGCTGTTTTTT.

By share of the sample, this clonotype is medium-sized (0.01 to 0.1%). J is TRBJ2-7 and V is TRBV5-1; 7 bases are shared with TRBD2. Germline CDR1 reads SGHRS; CDR2 reads YFSETQ. V gave up 0 bases and J gave up 6 bases; unmatched junction bases: 3. The CDR3 consists of 13 residues. In DNA, the CDR3 is TGCGCCAGCAGCTTGGGCGGGGGACTCGAGCAGTACTTC. It yields the protein CASSLGGGLEQYF.

V and J are TRBV24-1 and TRBJ2-5, with D possibly matching TRBD1 (6 bases). Germline V gene lookup returns CDR1 KGHDR and CDR2 SFDVKD. The CDR3 runs to 13 residues. Trimming shortened V by 6 bases and J by 3 bases, and 10 bases separated the two germline ends. CDR3: CATSHRVKETQYF. Here the CDR3 DNA reads TGTGCCACCAGTCACAGGGTTAAAGAGACCCAGTACTTC.

This clonotype was seen a handful of times. The chain employs TRBV14 and TRBJ1-1; D call uncertain. Germline lookup yields CDR1 SGHDN and CDR2 FVKESK. Trimming took 2 bases from V and 5 from J, leaving 18 bases between them. This CDR3 spans 16 amino acids. This CDR3 reads CASSQYLGSDPTEAFF. In nucleotides, the CDR3 is TGTGCCAGCAGCCAATATCTTGGGTCAGACCCTACTGAAGCTTTCTTT.

By share of the sample, this clonotype is medium-sized. The chain combines TRBV12-3 or TRBV12-4 with TRBJ1-5; unclear D gene. Trimming removed 5 bases from V and 3 bases from J, with 17 bases in between. The CDR3 has 16 residues. The CDR3 sequence: CASSPVPSKPNQPQHF. In nucleotides, the CDR3 is TGTGCCAGCAGTCCCGTTCCCTCGAAGCCCAATCAGCCCCAGCATTTT.

This clonotype is medium-sized (0.01 to 0.1%) in the sample. The rearrangement uses TRBV29-1 and TRBJ1-1, with unresolved D. From germline, CDR1 is SQVTM and CDR2 ANQGSEA. The CDR3 length is 10 residues. Trimming shortened V by 1 base and J by 6 bases, and 3 bases separated the two germline ends. DNA of the CDR3: TGCAGCGTTGAAGTGGCTGAAGCTTTCTTT. It encodes CSVEVAEAFF.

This rearrangement joins TRBV7-9 to TRBJ1-5; possible D gene TRBD1, 6 bases. This CDR3 comprises 15 residues. Between the trimmed V and J ends, which lost 8 bases and 5 bases, there was a span of 19 bases. The germline V gene has CDR1 SEHNR and CDR2 FQNEAQ (reference sequence). In nucleotides, the CDR3 is TGTGCCAGCGCCCGGACAGCGGGCGAGTATCAGCCCCAGCATTTT. Translation: CASARTAGEYQPQHF.

By share, this clonotype counts as medium-sized. In DNA form, the CDR3 reads TGTGCCAGTAGCCCTAAAACCGAAAGCTCCTACAATGAGCAGTTCTTC. Its translation is CASSPKTESSYNEQFF. The V call is TRBV19, the J call TRBJ2-1; D gene uncertain. This CDR3 has 16 amino acids. Trimming stripped 6 bases from V and 0 bases from J, with 15 bases between. Germline V gene data show CDR1 as LNHDA and CDR2 as SQIVND (reference sequence).

On this clonotype itself: Since a much larger clone is just one base distant, this may be a read error. Since no conserved phenylalanine or tryptophan closes the CDR3, a read error is the likely cause. The V gene is TRBV5-1, the J gene TRBJ1-5; TRBD1 might be the D (5 bases). Trimming cost V 0 bases and J 0 bases, with 10 bases left between them. This CDR3 has 16 residues. Germline CDR1 is SGHRS and CDR2 is YFSETQ. The CDR3 DNA reads TGCGCCAGCAGCTTGGGAGGGGACGGTAGCAATCAGCCCCAGCATTCT. This sequence encodes CASSLGGDGSNQPQHS.

This clonotype was detected a few times. The chain uses TRBV13 and TRBJ2-1; 12 nucleotides align to TRBD2. CDR1 is PRHDT, CDR2 FYEKMQ, per germline (reference sequence). This CDR3 is built from 17 residues. The trim removed 0 bases at V and 4 bases at J, leaving 4 bases unmatched. The CDR3 region is CASSLGSSGRGYNEQFF. In DNA, the CDR3 is TGTGCCAGCAGCTTAGGCTCTAGCGGGAGGGGGTACAATGAGCAGTTCTTC.

This clonotype was picked up a small number of times. V usage is TRBV5-4 and J usage is TRBJ2-7, with no clear D. Between the trimmed V and J ends, which lost 2 bases and 3 bases, there was a span of 9 bases. The CDR3 loop spans 13 amino acids. Germline loops: CDR1 SGHNT, CDR2 YYREEE (reference sequence). CDR3 residues: CASSFNTGYEQYF. In nucleotides, the CDR3 is TGTGCCAGCAGCTTTAATACCGGCTACGAGCAGTACTTC.